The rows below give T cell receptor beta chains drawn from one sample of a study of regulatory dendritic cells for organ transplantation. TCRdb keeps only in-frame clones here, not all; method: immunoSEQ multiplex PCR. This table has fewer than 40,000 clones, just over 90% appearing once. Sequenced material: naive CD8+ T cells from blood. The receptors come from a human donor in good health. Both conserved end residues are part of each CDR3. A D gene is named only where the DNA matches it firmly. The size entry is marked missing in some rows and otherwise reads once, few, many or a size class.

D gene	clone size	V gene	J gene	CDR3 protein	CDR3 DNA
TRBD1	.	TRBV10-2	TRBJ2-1	CASRTGTVEGNEQFF	TGCGCCAGCAGGACCGGGACAGTTGAAGGGAATGAGCAGTTCTTC
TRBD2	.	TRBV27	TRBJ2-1	CASSWGLAGGEQFF	TGTGCCAGCAGTTGGGGACTAGCGGGAGGGGAGCAGTTCTTC
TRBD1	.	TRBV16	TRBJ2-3	CASSPMTGRTDTQYF	TGTGCCAGCAGCCCAATGACAGGGCGCACAGATACGCAGTATTTT
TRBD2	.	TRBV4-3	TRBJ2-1	CASSPSNSGRPPVNEQFF	TGCGCCAGCAGCCCTAGTAATAGCGGGAGACCTCCTGTCAATGAGCAGTTCTTC
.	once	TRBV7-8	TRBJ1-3	CAINIQGPSSGNTIYF	TGTGCCATTAATATCCAGGGTCCGAGCTCTGGAAACACCATATATTTT
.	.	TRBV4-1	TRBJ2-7	CASSQEKYYTYEQYF	TGCGCCAGCAGCCAAGAAAAATACTACACCTACGAGCAGTACTTC
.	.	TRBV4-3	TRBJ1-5	CASSQGYGGSQPQHF	TGCGCCAGCAGCCAAGGATATGGGGGAAGCCAGCCCCAGCATTTT
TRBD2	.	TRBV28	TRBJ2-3	CASSWSSGTTDTQYF	TGTGCCAGCAGTTGGAGTAGCGGGACGACAGATACGCAGTATTTT
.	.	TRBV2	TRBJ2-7	CASSEGGEYEQYF	TGTGCCAGCAGTGAAGGGGGGGAGTACGAGCAGTACTTC
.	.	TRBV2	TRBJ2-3	CASSESGLPQTQYF	TGTGCCAGCAGTGAAAGTGGTCTCCCCCAGACGCAGTATTTT
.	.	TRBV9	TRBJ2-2	CASSPRDSTGELFF	TGTGCCAGCAGCCCGCGAGACAGCACCGGGGAGCTGTTTTTT
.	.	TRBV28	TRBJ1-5	CASSLIKYSNQPQHF	TGTGCCAGCAGTTTAATAAAATATAGCAATCAGCCCCAGCATTTT
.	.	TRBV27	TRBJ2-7	CASSDGDPYEQYF	TGTGCCAGCAGCGACGGGGATCCCTACGAGCAGTACTTC
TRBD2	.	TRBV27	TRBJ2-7	CASRGGSLYEQYF	TGTGCCAGCAGGGGAGGGAGTCTCTACGAGCAGTACTTC
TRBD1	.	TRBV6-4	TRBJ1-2	CASRNRGRSPGYGYTF	TGTGCCAGCAGAAACAGGGGCCGCAGCCCCGGGTATGGCTACACCTTC
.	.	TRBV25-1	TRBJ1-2	CASSENTNGYTF	TGTGCCAGCAGCGAAAACACAAATGGCTACACCTTC
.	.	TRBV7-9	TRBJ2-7	CASSDRDKPYEQYF	TGTGCCAGCAGTGACCGGGACAAACCCTACGAGCAGTACTTC
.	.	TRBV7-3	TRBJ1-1	CASSEEGSGNTEAFF	TGTGCCAGCTCCGAGGAGGGGTCGGGGAACACTGAAGCTTTCTTT
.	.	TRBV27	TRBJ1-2	CASSLSPIYYGYTF	TGTGCCAGCAGTTTATCCCCTATATACTATGGCTACACCTTC
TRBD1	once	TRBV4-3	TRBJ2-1	CASSHSGGNSYNEQFF	TGCGCCAGCAGCCACTCAGGGGGTAACTCCTACAATGAGCAGTTCTTC
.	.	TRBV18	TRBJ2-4	CASSPAGRFEKTKNIQYF	TGTGCCAGCTCACCAGCCGGGCGGTTCGAAAAAACCAAAAACATTCAGTACTTC
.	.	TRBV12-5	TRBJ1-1	CASGSNDIHTEAFF	TGTGCTAGTGGTTCGAACGACATCCACACTGAAGCTTTCTTT
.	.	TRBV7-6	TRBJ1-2	CASSLGTRGYTF	TGTGCCAGCAGCCTAGGGACCAGAGGCTACACCTTC
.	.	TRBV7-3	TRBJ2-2	CASSPITTGELFF	TGTGCCAGCAGCCCCATAACGACCGGGGAGCTGTTTTTT
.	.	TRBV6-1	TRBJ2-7	CASSVPITPPYEQYF	TGTGCCAGCAGTGTCCCCATCACCCCTCCCTACGAGCAGTACTTC
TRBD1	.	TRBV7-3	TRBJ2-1	CASSLSGDRGRGNEQFF	TGTGCCAGCAGCTTAAGCGGGGACAGGGGAAGGGGAAATGAGCAGTTCTTC
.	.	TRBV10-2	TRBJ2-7	CASSGQGTTYEQYF	TGCGCCAGCAGTGGACAGGGGACTACCTACGAGCAGTACTTC
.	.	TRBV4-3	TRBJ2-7	CASSQDLGEQYF	TGCGCCAGCAGCCAAGATTTGGGCGAGCAGTACTTC
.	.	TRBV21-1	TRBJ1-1	CASSKGARRNTEAFF	TGTGCCAGCAGCAAAGGGGCGCGGAGGAACACTGAAGCTTTCTTT
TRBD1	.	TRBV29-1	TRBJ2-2	CSVEGSRGPVGELFF	TGCAGCGTGGAAGGTAGCAGGGGGCCGGTCGGGGAGCTGTTTTTT
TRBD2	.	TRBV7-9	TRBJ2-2	CASSSSGGKGTGELFF	TGTGCCAGCAGCTCGTCGGGGGGGAAAGGGACCGGGGAGCTGTTTTTT
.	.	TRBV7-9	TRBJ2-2	CASSLRGDTGELFF	TGTGCCAGCAGCTTACGGGGCGACACCGGGGAGCTGTTTTTT
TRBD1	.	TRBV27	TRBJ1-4	CASSTGTGVGEKLFF	TGTGCCAGCAGTACCGGGACAGGGGTTGGAGAAAAACTGTTTTTT
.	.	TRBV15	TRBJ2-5	CATSRVIQGKETQYF	TGTGCCACCAGCAGAGTTATACAGGGAAAAGAGACCCAGTACTTC
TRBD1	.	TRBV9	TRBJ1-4	CASSVGQGYNEKLFF	TGTGCCAGCAGCGTAGGACAGGGTTACAATGAAAAACTGTTTTTT
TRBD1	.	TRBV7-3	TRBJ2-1	CASTLGTGVNEQFF	TGTGCCAGCACCTTGGGGACAGGGGTAAATGAGCAGTTCTTC
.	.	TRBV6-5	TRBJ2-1	CASSYSDREQFF	TGTGCCAGCAGTTACTCCGACCGCGAGCAGTTCTTC
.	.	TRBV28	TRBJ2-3	CASTPILKGLTDTQYF	TGTGCCAGCACCCCTATATTGAAGGGGCTAACAGATACGCAGTATTTT
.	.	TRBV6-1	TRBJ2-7	CASSDLRRYEQYF	TGTGCCAGCAGTGATTTAAGGCGCTACGAGCAGTACTTC
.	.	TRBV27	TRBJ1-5	CASSWVINQPQHF	TGTGCCAGCAGTTGGGTAATTAATCAGCCCCAGCATTTT
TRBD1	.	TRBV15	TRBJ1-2	CATSGDRARVRGYTF	TGTGCCACCAGTGGTGACAGGGCCAGGGTGCGGGGCTACACCTTC
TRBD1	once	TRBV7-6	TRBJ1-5	CASSPDRVQPQHF	TGTGCCAGCAGCCCAGACAGGGTGCAGCCCCAGCATTTT
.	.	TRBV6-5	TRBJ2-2	CASSLGGTGELFF	TGTGCCAGCAGTCTAGGGGGAACCGGGGAGCTGTTTTTT
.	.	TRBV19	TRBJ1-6	CASSSQAYNSPLHF	TGTGCCAGTAGTTCCCAGGCCTATAATTCACCCCTCCACTTT
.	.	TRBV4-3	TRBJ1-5	CASSQEGGRGQPQHF	TGCGCCAGCAGCCAAGAAGGGGGTAGGGGTCAGCCCCAGCATTTT
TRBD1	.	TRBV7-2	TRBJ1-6	CASSSDRVINSPLHF	TGTGCCAGCAGCTCCGACAGGGTTATCAATTCACCCCTCCACTTT
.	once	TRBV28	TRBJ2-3	CASSPGTDHMNTQYF	TGTGCCAGCAGTCCTGGGACCGATCACATGAATACGCAGTATTTT
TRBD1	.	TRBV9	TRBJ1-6	CASSPRTGTLHF	TGTGCCAGCAGCCCAAGGACAGGGACCCTCCACTTT
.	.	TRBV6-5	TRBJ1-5	CASSFSRGSQPQHF	TGTGCCAGCAGTTTCTCCCGGGGAAGCCAGCCCCAGCATTTT
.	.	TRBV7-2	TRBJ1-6	CASSARDVSSYNSPLHF	TGTGCCAGCAGCGCGCGAGACGTGAGCTCCTATAATTCACCCCTCCACTTT
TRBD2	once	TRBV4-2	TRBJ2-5	CASSTILAGGQTQYF	TGTGCCAGCAGCACGATACTAGCGGGGGGGCAGACCCAGTACTTC
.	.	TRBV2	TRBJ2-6	CASNASGLFSGANVLTF	TGTGCCAGCAATGCATCTGGGCTTTTCTCTGGGGCCAACGTCCTGACTTTC
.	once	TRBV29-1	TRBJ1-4	CSVDGGTTNEKLFF	TGCAGCGTTGATGGAGGCACAACTAATGAAAAACTGTTTTTT
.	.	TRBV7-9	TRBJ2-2	CASSPISGSTGELFF	TGTGCCAGCAGCCCCATTTCCGGGAGCACCGGGGAGCTGTTTTTT